The 9 T cell receptor beta chains listed next were all sequenced from one sample in a study of T cell repertoires in cytomegalovirus infection. A single record per CDR3 protein comes from TCRdb applying MiXCR to the reads. The sample carries around 550,000 distinct CDR3 sequences, approximately 26% recorded once. The specimen sequenced was PBMCs. The receptors derive from a human donor in good health (CMV status not recorded). Some clones in this sample may be carry-over from other donors' samples.

This clonotype was counted a few times. V and J are TRBV5-6 and TRBJ2-1; D perhaps matches TRBD2 (6 bases). There are 15 residues in the CDR3. Germline CDR1 and CDR2: SGHDT and YYEEEE. The germline V and J ends were trimmed by 2 bases and 0 bases, with 9 bases remaining between them. In DNA, the CDR3 is TGTGCCAGCAGCTTATTAGCGGTCTCCTACAATGAGCAGTTCTTC. It translates to CASSLLAVSYNEQFF. Full variable domain (remainder filled in from reference TRBV5-6 and TRBJ2-1): DAGVTQSPTHLIKTRGQQVTLRCSPKSGHDTVSWYQQALGQGPQFIFQYYEEEERQRGNFPDRFSGHQFPNYSSELNVNALLLGDSALYLCASSLLAVSYNEQFFGPGTRLTVL.

This clonotype was found many times. The chain recombines TRBV7-2 with TRBJ2-2; 10 bases fit TRBD1. Trimming at V came to 5 bases and at J to 7 bases, leaving 4 bases not matched to a gene. The CDR3 sequence is 14 residues long. Germline CDR1 SGHTA, CDR2 FQGNSA. CDR3 coding DNA: TGTGCCAGCAGCCCCGGACAGGGGGGCGGGGAGCTGTTTTTT. It translates to CASSPGQGGGELFF.

This clonotype was observed at least ten times. The J gene is TRBJ2-3, the V gene TRBV7-2, with D unresolved. This CDR3 spans 15 amino acids. V was shortened by 0 bases and J by 2 bases, with 9 bases between the two germline ends. Germline values: CDR1 SGHTA, CDR2 FQGNSA. CDR3 coding DNA: TGTGCCAGCAGCTTAGCCTATCGAGTCACAGATACGCAGTATTTT. It translates to CASSLAYRVTDTQYF.

The chain uses TRBV7-9 and TRBJ1-5; D gene ambiguous. Per the germline V gene, CDR1 is SEHNR and CDR2 is FQNEAQ (reference sequence). Trimming stripped 1 base from V and 3 bases from J, with 13 bases between. The CDR3 runs 16 residues. The CDR3 nucleotides read TGTGCCAGCAGCTTAGTCGCTGGCAGCTTCAATCAGCCCCAGCATTTT. It codes for CASSLVAGSFNQPQHF.

The V and J genes are TRBV7-2 and TRBJ1-3; D is possibly TRBD1 (5 bases). V was shortened by 5 bases and J by 0 bases, with 14 bases between the two germline ends. The CDR3 runs to 16 residues. Looked up from germline, CDR1 is SGHTA and CDR2 is FQGNSA. The CDR3 loop is CASSPDSLISGNTIYF. The CDR3 bases are TGTGCCAGCAGCCCCGACAGCTTGATCTCTGGAAACACCATATATTTT.

This chain uses TRBV10-3 with TRBJ1-5; D uncertain. The V end was cut by 8 bases, the J end by 7 bases, with 15 bases between. Looked up from germline, CDR1 is ENHRY and CDR2 is SYGVKD. This CDR3 has 13 residues. The CDR3 sequence: CAIQAEWRQPQHF. The CDR3 bases are TGTGCCATCCAGGCCGAATGGAGGCAGCCCCAGCATTTT.

This clonotype has a handful of counts. The V and J genes are TRBV29-1 and TRBJ2-7; 12 bases are shared with TRBD2. The CDR3 contains 12 residues. The V and J ends lost 7 bases and 6 bases, in that order; junction bases with no gene match: 4. Germline assignment: CDR1 SQVTM and CDR2 ANQGSEA. CDR3 region: CSARTSGTEQYV. CDR3 sequence (DNA): TGCAGCGCTCGGACTAGCGGGACCGAGCAGTACGTC.

This clonotype was detected only a few times. The genes are TRBV7-6 and TRBJ2-2; D is undetermined. The germline gives CDR1 SGHVS, CDR2 FNYEAQ. Trimming stripped 3 bases from V and 9 bases from J, with 17 bases between. The CDR3 has 15 amino acids. CDR3 sequence reads: CASSLPVGLSRELFF. CDR3 nucleotide sequence: TGTGCCAGCAGCTTGCCAGTCGGTTTGTCCCGGGAGCTGTTTTTT. Based on the CDR3 plus reference TRBV7-6 and TRBJ2-2, the full variable domain is GAGVSQSPRYKVTKRGQDVALRCDPISGHVSLYWYRQALGQGPEFLTYFNYEAQQDKSGLPNDRFSAERPEGSISTLTIQRTEQRDSAMYRCASSLPVGLSRELFFGEGSRLTVL.

Only a few counts were recorded for this clonotype. The V and J genes are TRBV12-3 or TRBV12-4 and TRBJ2-1, with 11 bases that match TRBD2. V shed 8 bases, J shed 2 bases, and the junction held 5 bases outside the gene matches. The CDR3 runs 15 residues. The CDR3 nucleotides read TGTGCCAGCGGAACTAGCGGGGGTGCCTACAATGAGCAGTTCTTC. Its protein is CASGTSGGAYNEQFF.